This TCR beta chain was documented in a study of shared clonotypes between healthy human individuals. Overall study results and limits: The authors expected sequencing depth to affect clonotype sharing among donors.

Remarks on this clone: Its antigen is as yet unknown.

The authors ran the assay at deep level. The material for each subset, its genomic DNA, was split evenly across several immunoSEQ plates. PBMC DNA, left unsorted, was sequenced on ten immunoSEQ deep assay plates. The assay was immunoSEQ multiplex PCR, and TCRdb's table has in-frame clones only and misses some. This sample carries approximately 470,000 clones, 65% to 85% of them seen once, and the ten largest clones take 10% to 15%. The CDR3 is 17 residues long. Germline V gives CDR1 MNHEY, CDR2 SMNVEV (reference sequence). With V trimmed by 6 bases and J by 9 bases, 18 bases remained unmatched. The sequence came from a woman in her 40s in good health. Some clones in this sample may be carry-over from other donors' samples. The chain links TRBV27 to TRBJ2-1; the match to TRBD2 covers 9 bases. The sequenced sample was PBMCs. The CDR3 region is CASSQTPWREGIGEQFF. In DNA form, the CDR3 reads TGTGCCAGCAGCCAAACCCCATGGCGGGAGGGGATAGGTGAGCAGTTCTTC.